Presented here are 28 T cell receptor beta chains from one specimen sequenced in a study of CD8+ T cells in alopecia areata. Reverse transcription of extracted RNA yielded cDNA, which provided the sequencing template. Assay: immunoSEQ multiplex PCR; the TCRdb copy retains only in-frame clones and omits some. The sample has some 130,000 clones, around three fifths seen once. Sequenced here: CD4+ T cells sorted from blood, sampled at week 0. These receptors originate from a human donor with alopecia areata.

This sequence joins TRBV2 and TRBJ1-2, with a weak D call TRBD1 (5 bases). Germline V gene sequence: CDR1 SNHLY, CDR2 FYNNEI. The CDR3 sequence is 14 residues long. Trimming cost V 1 base and J 3 bases, with 9 bases left between them. The CDR3 reads CASSEGGADYGYTF. The DNA for the CDR3 is TGTGCCAGCAGTGAAGGGGGCGCCGACTATGGCTACACCTTC.

This sequence joins TRBV30 and TRBJ2-1; D is ambiguous. V lost 2 bases, J lost 0 bases, and 11 bases lay in between. The germline V gene has CDR1 GTSNPN and CDR2 SVGIG (reference sequence). This CDR3 has 15 residues. CDR3 sequence (DNA): TGTGCCTGGAGTCGCAGCTCAAGCTCCTACAATGAGCAGTTCTTC. This codes for CAWSRSSSSYNEQFF.

The chain employs TRBV7-9 and TRBJ2-1; D possibly corresponds to TRBD1 (6 bases). V lost 6 bases to trimming and J lost 2 bases, with 11 bases between them. The CDR3 length is 14 residues. Per the germline V gene, CDR1 is SEHNR and CDR2 is FQNEAQ (reference sequence). The CDR3 region has the DNA TGTGCCAGCAGTCTACAGGGAACCTACAATGAGCAGTTCTTC. Its protein is CASSLQGTYNEQFF.

As to this clone: This sample also contains other DNA sequences that code for the same CDR3. The rearrangement uses TRBV29-1 and TRBJ2-7; D might be TRBD1 or TRBD2, each matching 6 bases. CDR1 SQVTM and CDR2 ANQGSEA come from the germline V gene. The CDR3 is made up of 12 amino acids. The germline V and J ends were trimmed by 4 bases and 6 bases, with 13 bases remaining between them. CDR3 sequence reads: CSVGGASGEQYF. DNA of the CDR3: TGCAGCGTTGGGGGGGCCTCCGGCGAGCAGTACTTC.

The rearrangement joins TRBV10-3 to TRBJ1-5; D may be TRBD1 (5 bases). V lost 6 bases and J lost 6, with 15 bases in between. This CDR3 spans 14 amino acids. The germline V gene encodes CDR1 ENHRY and CDR2 SYGVKD. CDR3 sequence: CAIRRDSSGQPQHF. CDR3 nucleotides: TGTGCCATCAGGAGGGACTCCTCGGGTCAGCCCCAGCATTTT.

The table lists this clone with a few counts. The V gene is TRBV4-3, the J gene TRBJ2-1; possibly TRBD1 or TRBD2 for D (5 bases each). V gave up 5 bases and J gave up 2 bases, with 22 bases separating them. The CDR3 consists of 18 residues. Germline V CDR1 and CDR2: LGHNA, YSLEER. CDR3 loop: CASSKSSVPGHPYNEQFF. The CDR3 bases are TGCGCCAGCAGCAAAAGTTCGGTGCCGGGGCACCCCTACAATGAGCAGTTCTTC.

This chain links TRBV6-5 with TRBJ2-5, with no clear D. CDR3 length equals 15 residues. Germline V gene sequence: CDR1 MNHEY, CDR2 SVGAGI. Trimming pared 0 bases from V and 5 bases from J, leaving 13 bases between. The CDR3 region is CASSYSSRLTETQYF. CDR3 DNA: TGTGCCAGCAGTTACTCGAGTCGGCTGACGGAGACCCAGTACTTC.

V usage is TRBV15 and J usage is TRBJ2-5; TRBD1 agrees at 8 bases. CDR3 length equals 14 residues. Unmatched junction bases numbered 8, after V lost 6 bases and J lost 5 bases. Looked up from germline, CDR1 is LNHNV and CDR2 is YYDKDF (reference sequence). CDR3 bases: TGTGCCACCAGTCGACCAGGGGGCGGTGAGACCCAGTACTTC. Translating it yields CATSRPGGGETQYF. The full variable domain, with the rest looked up from reference TRBV15 and TRBJ2-5, is DAMVIQNPRYQVTQFGKPVTLSCSQTLNHNVMYWYQQKSSQAPKLLFHYYDKDFNNEADTPDNFQSRRPNTSFCFLDIRSPGLGDTAMYLCATSRPGGGETQYFGPGTRLLVL.

The V call is TRBV28, the J call TRBJ1-5; tentative D call: TRBD1 (6 bases). The V gene lost 6 bases and the J gene lost 9 bases, with 12 bases spanning the gap. This CDR3 has 12 amino acids. CDR1 is MDHEN, CDR2 SYDVKM, per germline. DNA for the CDR3: TGTGCCAGCAGGGGACATTCGTTGCCCCAGCATTTT. As protein: CASRGHSLPQHF.

The chain is built from TRBV15 and TRBJ1-1; TRBD1 matches 7 bases. This CDR3 comprises 14 residues. The ends lost 0 bases at V and 4 bases at J; junction bases unmatched: 2. Germline CDR1 LNHNV, CDR2 YYDKDF (reference sequence). The CDR3 nucleotides are TGTGCCACCAGCAGAGATAACAGGGGCACTGAAGCTTTCTTT. Translation: CATSRDNRGTEAFF.

As concerns this clone: An end of the junction differs from the germline gene, which may be a read error. The chain uses TRBV29-1 and TRBJ2-1, with D unresolved. Germline V CDR1 and CDR2: SQVTM, ANQGSEA. The CDR3 consists of 11 residues. This chain's CDR3 is CSVWVGNEQLF. CDR3 nucleotide sequence: TGCAGCGTTTGGGTTGGGAATGAGCAGCTCTTC.

This rearrangement joins TRBV2 to TRBJ1-4; perhaps TRBD1 as D (6 bases). This CDR3 has 16 residues. V was trimmed by 3 bases and J by 2 bases, leaving 13 bases between them. Germline CDR1 reads SNHLY; CDR2 reads FYNNEI. CDR3 residues: CASSEVGGATNEKLFF. In nucleotides, the CDR3 is TGTGCCAGCAGTGAGGTTGGGGGCGCGACTAATGAAAAACTGTTTTTT.

This clone was observed a handful of times. V and J are TRBV4-2 and TRBJ1-6; D unresolved. Germline V lookup: CDR1 LGHNA, CDR2 YNFKEQ. The CDR3 extends over 16 amino acids. V lost 3 bases and J lost 7, with 16 bases in between. This CDR3 is CASSHPLAGGNSPLHF. Written as DNA, the CDR3 is TGTGCCAGCAGCCACCCCCTAGCAGGCGGGAATTCACCCCTCCACTTT.

The rearrangement links TRBV4-1 to TRBJ2-4; D unresolved. Trimming took off 4 bases at V and 5 bases at J, with 12 bases between the two ends. CDR3 length: 14 residues. CDR1 and CDR2 from the germline V gene are MGHRA and YSYEKL. The CDR3 is CASSPFGRENIQYF. The CDR3 DNA reads as TGCGCCAGCAGCCCTTTTGGTAGGGAAAACATTCAGTACTTC.

V is TRBV5-1 and J is TRBJ1-2; 9 bases align to TRBD1. V lost 7 bases to trimming and J lost 7 bases; unmatched junction nucleotides: 20. The CDR3 extends over 17 amino acids. Germline CDR1 reads SGHRS; CDR2 reads YFSETQ. In DNA form, the CDR3 reads TGCGCCAGCTCAGCTTGGGGGAATCCGGGACAGGGAGGTGGCTACACCTTC. This codes for CASSAWGNPGQGGGYTF. Full variable domain (outside the CDR3, taken from reference TRBV5-1 and TRBJ1-2): KAGVTQTPRYLIKTRGQQVTLSCSPISGHRSVSWYQQTPGQGLQFLFEYFSETQRNKGNFPGRFSGRQFSNSRSEMNVSTLELGDSALYLCASSAWGNPGQGGGYTFGSGTRLTVV.

This chain uses TRBV30 with TRBJ2-5, with 13 bases fitting TRBD2. Per the germline V gene, CDR1 is GTSNPN and CDR2 is SVGIG (reference sequence). This CDR3 is 15 amino acids long. With 2 bases clipped from V and 5 bases from J, the junction kept 5 bases outside the gene matches. CDR3 DNA sequence: TGTGCCTGGAGTCTCGGGACTAGCGGGATGGAGACCCAGTACTTC. This sequence encodes CAWSLGTSGMETQYF.

The chain combines TRBV6-5 with TRBJ1-6, with a weak D call TRBD1 (5 bases). The CDR3 runs to 16 residues. The V and J ends lost 2 bases and 9 bases respectively, with 17 bases between them. Germline V gene data show CDR1 as MNHEY and CDR2 as SVGAGI. The CDR3 sequence is CASSYQPVLQGSPLHF. The CDR3 DNA follows: TGTGCCAGCAGTTACCAACCCGTCCTCCAGGGTTCACCCCTCCACTTT.

CDR3 DNA: TGTGCCAGCAGCCCGAAGGGGCGTCCAAACTATGGCTACACCTTC. Its protein product is CASSPKGRPNYGYTF. The chain uses TRBV5-6 and TRBJ1-2; a weak D match, TRBD1 (5 bases). Trimming pared 4 bases from V and 2 bases from J, leaving 15 bases between. CDR3 length equals 15 residues. CDR1 and CDR2 from the germline V gene are SGHDT and YYEEEE.

The chain combines TRBV18 with TRBJ2-5; 9 bases align to TRBD2. The CDR3 is made up of 14 amino acids. Trimming took 4 bases from V and 1 from J; bases not matched to a gene: 1. Germline-derived CDR1 and CDR2 are KGHSH and LQKENI. The CDR3 coding sequence is TGTGCCAGCTCACTAGCGGGGGTCCAAGAGACCCAGTACTTC. Residues: CASSLAGVQETQYF.

The rearrangement uses TRBV7-2 and TRBJ1-1; possible D gene TRBD1, 5 bases. The V and J ends lost 5 bases and 0 bases respectively, with 7 bases between them. CDR1 is SGHTA and CDR2 is FQGNSA in the germline V gene. The CDR3 totals 13 residues. For the CDR3, the DNA is TGTGCCAGCAGCCGACAGTTGAACACTGAAGCTTTCTTT. It yields the protein CASSRQLNTEAFF.

The CDR3 reads CASSSVRGTGANVLTF. CDR3 DNA: TGTGCCAGCAGCTCCGTGAGGGGAACTGGGGCCAACGTCCTGACTTTC. This chain links TRBV11-2 with TRBJ2-6; perhaps D is TRBD1 or TRBD2 (5 bases each). V shed 4 bases and J shed 2 bases, with 12 bases lying between them. This CDR3 has 16 amino acids. Germline CDR1 is SGHAT and CDR2 is FQNNGV.

The V and J genes are TRBV2 and TRBJ1-5; D is undetermined. The CDR3 runs 16 residues. Germline-derived CDR1 and CDR2 are SNHLY and FYNNEI. Trimming removed 3 bases at V and 6 bases at J, with 18 bases between. CDR3 loop: CASSERAARMGQPQHF. For the CDR3, the DNA is TGTGCCAGCAGTGAGCGGGCGGCAAGAATGGGTCAGCCCCAGCATTTT.

The CDR3 DNA reads as TGTGCCAGCAGCGGACAGGGGGCTACTAACTATGGCTACACCTTC. Translated, it gives CASSGQGATNYGYTF. The chain joins TRBV9 to TRBJ1-2; 10 nucleotides agree with TRBD1. This CDR3 region has 15 residues. V dropped 3 bases and J dropped 0; count of bases not matched to a gene: 2. Germline lookup yields CDR1 SGDLS and CDR2 YYNGEE.

The chain combines TRBV5-4 with TRBJ2-6, with D hard to call. V was shortened by 6 bases and J by 0 bases, with 10 bases between the two germline ends. The CDR3 consists of 15 residues. CDR1 and CDR2 from the germline V gene are SGHNT and YYREEE (reference sequence). In nucleotides, the CDR3 is TGTGCCAGCACCCAAAGGCTCTCTGGGGCCAACGTCCTGACTTTC. Its translation: CASTQRLSGANVLTF.

The chain has TRBV5-6 and TRBJ1-6, with TRBD1 as a possible D gene (6 bases). V lost 5 bases, J lost 4 bases, and 10 bases lay in between. In germline, CDR1 is SGHDT, CDR2 YYEEEE. This CDR3 is built from 14 residues. CDR3 DNA sequence: TGTGCCAGCAGTCGGGGGCAGTATAATTCACCCCTCCACTTT. Translating gives CASSRGQYNSPLHF.

V is TRBV27 and J is TRBJ2-2, with D uncertain. Germline assignment: CDR1 MNHEY and CDR2 SMNVEV (reference sequence). V was cut by 3 bases and J by 4 bases, with 9 bases left in between. CDR3 length equals 14 residues. The CDR3 sequence is CASSFGPITGELFF. The CDR3, as DNA: TGTGCCAGCAGTTTTGGGCCAATCACCGGGGAGCTGTTTTTT.

V and J are TRBV4-2 and TRBJ2-3, with TRBD2 matching over 8 bases. This CDR3 has 17 amino acids. In germline, CDR1 is LGHNA, CDR2 YNFKEQ. V shed 4 bases and J 5 bases; nucleotides not matched to a gene: 14. In DNA, the CDR3 is TGTGCCAGCAGCCCAGGAAGGCGGGGGGCCATAAAAGATACGCAGTATTTT. As protein: CASSPGRRGAIKDTQYF.

The genes are TRBV5-6 and TRBJ1-5, with D possibly being TRBD1 (6 bases). Trimming stripped 10 bases from V and 0 bases from J, with 17 bases between. The CDR3 runs 15 residues. The germline V gene has CDR1 SGHDT and CDR2 YYEEEE. The CDR3 here is CASQRGAYSNQPQHF. The CDR3 region has the DNA TGTGCCTCCCAACGGGGGGCCTATAGCAATCAGCCCCAGCATTTT. Full variable domain (rest looked up from reference TRBV5-6 and TRBJ1-5): DAGVTQSPTHLIKTRGQQVTLRCSPKSGHDTVSWYQQALGQGPQFIFQYYEEEERQRGNFPDRFSGHQFPNYSSELNVNALLLGDSALYLCASQRGAYSNQPQHFGDGTRLSIL.